These 31 T cell receptor beta chains originate from one sample sequenced in a study of shared clonotypes between healthy human individuals. Assay used: immunoSEQ multiplex PCR; TCRdb lists only in-frame clones, some missing. The sample holds roughly 650,000 clones; around 97% are singletons and the top ten take 0.045% to 0.07%. The sample taken for sequencing was naive CD4+ T cells sorted from blood. Regarding subset: CD45RA+ positively selected. The origin of the receptors is a woman aged 25 to 39 in good health.

The CDR3 is CASSIRGGGDEQYF. CDR3 bases: TGTGCCAGTAGTATCCGTGGGGGGGGTGACGAGCAGTACTTC. The rearrangement joins TRBV19 to TRBJ2-7; 7 bases map to TRBD2. The trim removed 3 bases at V and 5 bases at J, leaving 7 bases unmatched. CDR3 length: 14 residues. The germline gives CDR1 LNHDA, CDR2 SQIVND (reference sequence).

The chain is built from TRBV19 and TRBJ1-2, with no clear D. The CDR3 consists of 14 residues. Germline V lookup: CDR1 LNHDA, CDR2 SQIVND (reference sequence). Trimming pared 2 bases from V and 2 bases from J, leaving 9 bases between. This CDR3 reads CASSIPTENYGYTF. For the CDR3, the DNA is TGTGCCAGTAGTATACCCACGGAGAACTATGGCTACACCTTC.

The rearrangement uses TRBV28 and TRBJ1-6; D is unresolved. Deletions cut 5 bases from V and 6 bases from J, with 14 bases between. Germline V gene lookup returns CDR1 MDHEN and CDR2 SYDVKM. The CDR3 is made up of 15 amino acids. This CDR3 reads CASSETPGLNSPLHF. The CDR3 DNA sequence: TGTGCCAGCAGTGAGACCCCCGGGCTTAATTCACCCCTCCACTTT.

The chain has TRBV5-1 and TRBJ2-7; TRBD2 aligns across 13 bases. Germline-derived CDR1 and CDR2 are SGHRS and YFSETQ. The V gene end was trimmed by 4 bases and the J gene end by 2 bases; junction bases not matched to a gene: 15. This CDR3 spans 19 amino acids. The CDR3 loop reads CASSPRTSGGYGGTYEQYF. The CDR3 coding sequence is TGCGCCAGCAGCCCCCGGACTAGCGGGGGTTACGGGGGGACCTACGAGCAGTACTTC.

The chain combines TRBV9 with TRBJ2-5; D remains ambiguous. The CDR3 spans 15 residues. Looked up from germline, CDR1 is SGDLS and CDR2 is YYNGEE. Deletions cut 0 bases from V and 4 bases from J, with 13 bases between. The CDR3 spells CASSVGTDLVETQYF. The CDR3 DNA is TGTGCCAGCAGCGTAGGTACAGATTTGGTAGAGACCCAGTACTTC. The full variable domain, rest sourced from reference TRBV9 and TRBJ2-5, is DSGVTQTPKHLITATGQRVTLRCSPRSGDLSVYWYQQSLDQGLQFLIQYYNGEERAKGNILERFSAQQFPDLHSELNLSSLELGDSALYFCASSVGTDLVETQYFGPGTRLLVL.

The chain carries TRBV7-8 and TRBJ1-5; a possible D gene is TRBD1 (5 bases). The CDR3 totals 17 residues. Trimming shortened V by 5 bases and J by 2 bases, and 19 bases separated the two germline ends. Per germline, CDR1 SGHVS and CDR2 FQNEAQ. DNA of the CDR3: TGTGCCAGCAGCGGCAGGACAACCCTTATCGGCAATCAGCCCCAGCATTTT. The encoded protein is CASSGRTTLIGNQPQHF. The full variable domain, rest sourced from reference TRBV7-8 and TRBJ1-5, is GAGVSQSPRYKVAKRGQDVALRCDPISGHVSLFWYQQALGQGPEFLTYFQNEAQLDKSGLPSDRFFAERPEGSVSTLKIQRTQQEDSAVYLCASSGRTTLIGNQPQHFGDGTRLSIL.

This clone is a singleton in its sample. This chain joins TRBV6-1 and TRBJ2-3; D remains ambiguous. The V end lost 6 bases, the J end lost 2 bases, and 12 bases lay between the germline ends. Germline V gives CDR1 MNHNS, CDR2 SASEGT. The CDR3 is made up of 14 amino acids. CDR3 sequence: CASSILDNTDTQYF. CDR3 DNA sequence: TGTGCCAGCAGCATATTAGACAACACAGATACGCAGTATTTT.

The chain employs TRBV5-1 and TRBJ2-2, with 9 bases matching TRBD2. Germline CDR1 is SGHRS and CDR2 is YFSETQ. This CDR3 spans 19 amino acids. After removal of 0 bases from V and 0 bases from J, the junction contained 9 bases not matched to a gene. The CDR3 DNA sequence: TGCGCCAGCAGCTTGGCCAAAGGTAGCGGGAGTGCGAACACCGGGGAGCTGTTTTTT. Translation gives CASSLAKGSGSANTGELFF.

The chain carries TRBV23-1 and TRBJ1-5; 7 nucleotides line up with TRBD1. TRBV23-1 is an ORF, and what it does is uncertain. CDR3 length: 17 amino acids. The junction had 12 bases not matched to a gene; V was cut back by 7 bases and J by 0 bases. The CDR3 DNA is TGCGCCAGCACGCCCCCCCAGAGGACAGGTAGCAATCAGCCCCAGCATTTT. Residues: CASTPPQRTGSNQPQHF.

This chain joins TRBV6-7 and TRBJ1-1, with no clear D. TRBV6-7 is designated an ORF whose function remains uncertain. The CDR3 has 15 amino acids. Trimming cost V 0 bases and J 1 base, with 9 bases left between them. CDR3 sequence reads: CASSYSCRENTEAFF. In nucleotides, the CDR3 is TGTGCCAGCAGTTACTCGTGTAGGGAGAACACTGAAGCTTTCTTT.

This chain links TRBV11-3 with TRBJ2-3; 7 positions match TRBD1. Losses at the gene ends were 1 base for V and 0 bases for J; bases not matched to a gene: 4. This CDR3 is built from 16 residues. The germline V gene has CDR1 SGHNT and CDR2 YENEEA. The CDR3 sequence is CASSLGQGYSTDTQYF. Here the CDR3 DNA reads TGTGCCAGCAGCTTAGGACAGGGCTATAGCACAGATACGCAGTATTTT.

This chain connects TRBV28 to TRBJ2-5; TRBD1 agrees at 9 bases. Matching the DNA end better, TRBJ2-7 makes the J call doubtful. The CDR3 length is 14 residues. Germline CDR1 MDHEN, CDR2 SYDVKM. Here the CDR3 DNA reads TGTGCCAGCAGCCTACAGGGGGCGCTGGACGAGCAGTACTTC. Translating gives CASSLQGALDEQYF.

The chain is built from TRBV7-9 and TRBJ2-7; 9 bases are shared with TRBD2. CDR3 length: 12 amino acids. Trimming took 5 bases from V and 9 from J; bases not matched to a gene: 5. Germline V lookup: CDR1 SEHNR, CDR2 FQNEAQ (reference sequence). CDR3 DNA: TGTGCCAGCAGCACCAGCGGGGGGAGGCAGTACTTC. Its translation: CASSTSGGRQYF.

The genes are TRBV7-2 and TRBJ2-3, with 12 positions matching TRBD2. The length of the CDR3 is 15 residues. V shed 5 bases and J 2 bases; nucleotides not matched to a gene: 2. CDR1 and CDR2 from the germline V gene are SGHTA and FQGNSA. DNA for the CDR3: TGTGCCAGCAGCGGACTAGCGGGAAACACAGATACGCAGTATTTT. Encoded protein: CASSGLAGNTDTQYF.

The chain couples TRBV30 to TRBJ1-5; no firm D call. The length of the CDR3 is 14 residues. Germline CDR1 reads GTSNPN; CDR2 reads SVGIG (reference sequence). Trimming shortened V by 1 base and J by 3 bases, and 10 bases separated the two germline ends. The CDR3 DNA follows: TGTGCCTGGAGTGGCTCAGTTTACAATCAGCCCCAGCATTTT. This sequence encodes CAWSGSVYNQPQHF.

This rearrangement joins TRBV11-2 to TRBJ2-5, with 8 bases that match TRBD1. Judging by the DNA end, TRBJ2-7 fits better; the J call may be wrong. The CDR3 has 16 amino acids. Germline V gene sequence: CDR1 SGHAT, CDR2 FQNNGV. CDR3: CASSLVSQGASYEQYF. The CDR3 DNA follows: TGTGCCAGCAGCTTAGTCAGCCAGGGGGCTTCATACGAGCAGTACTTC.

The chain has TRBV7-9 and TRBJ2-1, with D possibly TRBD2 on 6 matching bases. The germline V gene encodes CDR1 SEHNR and CDR2 FQNEAQ (reference sequence). V dropped 5 bases and J dropped 6 bases, with 14 bases sitting between them. The CDR3 runs 14 residues. CDR3 in DNA: TGTGCCAGCAGCCTCCAGACTAGTGGCAATGAGCAGTTCTTC. Translation: CASSLQTSGNEQFF.

The CDR3 region is CAWSVQGKFEAFF. The CDR3 DNA reads as TGTGCCTGGAGTGTACAGGGCAAGTTTGAAGCTTTCTTT. This chain links TRBV30 with TRBJ1-1; the D gene is possibly TRBD1 (6 bases). The germline V and J ends were trimmed by 0 bases and 7 bases, with 12 bases remaining between them. Germline V CDR1 and CDR2: GTSNPN, SVGIG (reference sequence). The CDR3 contains 13 residues.

The chain employs TRBV19 and TRBJ1-1, with TRBD1 as a possible D gene (5 bases). V was pared by 9 bases and J by 8 bases, with 19 bases between. From germline, CDR1 is LNHDA and CDR2 SQIVND (reference sequence). This CDR3 has 13 amino acids. The CDR3: CASAQIGTAEAFF. The CDR3 DNA is TGTGCCAGCGCCCAGATCGGGACGGCCGAAGCTTTCTTT.

This chain links TRBV4-1 with TRBJ1-1; D not resolved. The CDR3 has 14 amino acids. Germline CDR1 is MGHRA and CDR2 is YSYEKL. Trimming removed 0 bases at V and 1 base at J, with 6 bases between. The CDR3 bases are TGCGCCAGCAGCCAAGATATGAGGAACACTGAAGCTTTCTTT. Residues: CASSQDMRNTEAFF.

CDR3 residues: CASSTGERAVTF. CDR3 bases: TGTGCCAGCAGCACGGGGGAGAGGGCGGTCACCTTC. The chain links TRBV7-9 to TRBJ1-2; D may be TRBD1 (5 bases). The V gene's germline CDR1 is SEHNR and CDR2 FQNEAQ (reference sequence). The CDR3 spans 12 residues. The V end was cut by 5 bases, the J end by 13 bases, with 17 bases between.

This clone showed up just once. The gene calls are TRBV7-7 and TRBJ1-5; 7 bases fit TRBD1. Trimming removed 1 base from V and 5 bases from J; junction bases left unmatched: 8. The germline V gene has CDR1 SSHAT and CDR2 FNYEAQ (reference sequence). The CDR3 length is 16 residues. This CDR3 is CASSLGGRGKDQPQHF. For the CDR3, the DNA is TGTGCCAGCAGCTTAGGTGGCAGGGGGAAGGATCAGCCCCAGCATTTT. Drawing the rest from reference TRBV7-7 and TRBJ1-5, the complete variable domain is GAGVSQSPRYKVTKRGQDVTLRCDPISSHATLYWYQQALGQGPEFLTYFNYEAQPDKSGLPSDRFSAERPEGSISTLTIQRTEQRDSAMYRCASSLGGRGKDQPQHFGDGTRLSIL.

This chain's CDR3 is CASSPLQGYYEQYF. The CDR3 bases are TGTGCCAGCAGTCCCCTACAGGGCTACTACGAGCAGTACTTC. The rearrangement links TRBV27 to TRBJ2-7; D is perhaps TRBD1 (6 bases). Trimming cost V 5 bases and J 3 bases, with 14 bases left between them. From germline, CDR1 is MNHEY and CDR2 SMNVEV (reference sequence). The length of the CDR3 is 14 residues.

CDR3 loop: CSVGKKGYEQYF. CDR3 nucleotide sequence: TGCAGCGTTGGTAAAAAGGGCTACGAGCAGTACTTC. V gene TRBV29-1 combines with J gene TRBJ2-7; unclear D gene. V lost 4 bases to trimming and J lost 3 bases, with 10 bases between them. The CDR3 extends over 12 amino acids. Germline V gene lookup returns CDR1 SQVTM and CDR2 ANQGSEA.

The chain uses TRBV5-1 and TRBJ2-3, with TRBD1 as a possible D gene (7 bases). This CDR3 is built from 15 residues. V was shortened by 4 bases and J by 4 bases, with 16 bases between the two germline ends. In germline, CDR1 is SGHRS, CDR2 YFSETQ. CDR3 DNA: TGCGCCAGCAGCAAACAGGGGACGGGAGCAGATACGCAGTATTTT. This translates into CASSKQGTGADTQYF.

V and J are TRBV28 and TRBJ2-3, with D uncertain. Germline CDR1 MDHEN, CDR2 SYDVKM. CDR3 size: 17 residues. Trimming shortened V by 1 base and J by 6 bases, and 20 bases separated the two germline ends. Written as DNA, the CDR3 is TGTGCCAGCAGTTTATTAACCCCCGCGTTAGCTTTGGATACGCAGTATTTT. Translation gives CASSLLTPALALDTQYF.

This chain uses TRBV27 with TRBJ2-5; D is uncertain. The DNA end lines up better with TRBJ2-7; the J call may be wrong. CDR3 length: 15 residues. From germline, CDR1 is MNHEY and CDR2 SMNVEV (reference sequence). CDR3 sequence reads: CASSLYQARPYEQYF. CDR3 nucleotides: TGTGCCAGCAGTTTATACCAGGCCCGCCCCTACGAGCAGTACTTC.

This clone was detected only once. The chain is built from TRBV5-1 and TRBJ1-1, with D perhaps matching TRBD1 (5 bases). This CDR3 comprises 14 residues. The germline gives CDR1 SGHRS, CDR2 YFSETQ. V was clipped by 5 bases and J by 0 bases, with 11 bases between them. The CDR3 spells CASRAAGMNTEAFF. The DNA for the CDR3 is TGCGCCAGCAGAGCGGCAGGGATGAACACTGAAGCTTTCTTT.

The rearrangement joins TRBV15 to TRBJ2-2; D could derive from TRBD1 or TRBD2 (5 bases each). CDR1 LNHNV and CDR2 YYDKDF come from the germline V gene (reference sequence). The CDR3 is 15 amino acids. Trimming stripped 3 bases from V and 1 base from J, with 9 bases between. CDR3 amino acids: CATSRWDVNTGELFF. CDR3 in DNA: TGTGCCACCAGCAGGTGGGACGTGAACACCGGGGAGCTGTTTTTT.

The rearrangement joins TRBV28 to TRBJ1-2, with TRBD1 as a possible D gene (5 bases). The CDR3 has 14 amino acids. V was pared by 1 base and J by 2 bases, with 8 bases between. The V gene's germline CDR1 is MDHEN and CDR2 SYDVKM. CDR3 protein: CASSLFPGNYGYTF. The CDR3 DNA is TGTGCCAGCAGTTTATTTCCAGGGAACTATGGCTACACCTTC.

The rearrangement joins TRBV7-9 to TRBJ2-7; 10 nucleotides match TRBD1. Looked up from germline, CDR1 is SEHNR and CDR2 is FQNEAQ (reference sequence). The V segment lost 5 bases and the J segment 7 bases; nucleotides outside the gene matches: 17. The CDR3 consists of 17 residues. CDR3 in amino acids: CASSAPVRTGGRLEQYF. The CDR3 bases are TGTGCCAGCAGCGCGCCCGTACGGACAGGGGGGAGGCTTGAGCAGTACTTC.